Each of the 21 T cell receptor beta chains below was sequenced from the same sample in a study of blood T cell repertoires in COVID-19. TCRdb keeps only in-frame clones here, not all; method: immunoSEQ multiplex PCR. This repertoire shows about 68,000 clones, 91% found once; its top ten account for 6% to 7.5%. Sequencing was carried out using peripheral blood. The receptors come from a man aged 35-49 years with COVID-19, enrolled during active disease.

This chain links TRBV19 with TRBJ1-1; D perhaps matches TRBD1 (6 bases). Deletions cut 3 bases from V and 5 bases from J, with 10 bases between. CDR1 is LNHDA, CDR2 SQIVND, per germline (reference sequence). This CDR3 is built from 13 residues. CDR3 DNA: TGTGCCAGTAGTATCCGAGGGGGAACTGAAGCTTTCTTT. This encodes CASSIRGGTEAFF.

The CDR3 nucleotides read TGTGCCAGCAGCGTGGGGCAGCAGGCCGAGCAGTACTTC. Translating it yields CASSVGQQAEQYF. V gene TRBV7-3 combines with J gene TRBJ2-7, with D possibly being TRBD1 (5 bases). This CDR3 region has 13 residues. CDR1 and CDR2 from the germline V gene are SGHTA and FQGTGA. Trimming removed 5 bases from V and 6 bases from J, with 14 bases in between.

The chain recombines TRBV5-1 with TRBJ1-1; 9 nucleotides align to TRBD1. CDR1 SGHRS and CDR2 YFSETQ come from the germline V gene. Germline trimming cut 4 bases from V and 3 bases from J; bases unmatched to any gene: 4. The CDR3 has 14 amino acids. The CDR3 region is CASSRQGVDTEAFF. CDR3 nucleotides: TGCGCCAGCAGCCGACAGGGGGTAGACACTGAAGCTTTCTTT.

V usage is TRBV9 and J usage is TRBJ2-2; maybe TRBD1 (6 bases). The CDR3 has 15 residues. Trimming left V 3 bases short and J 7 bases short, with 16 bases between. Germline V gene lookup returns CDR1 SGDLS and CDR2 YYNGEE. The CDR3 protein is CASSATWGLVGELFF. The CDR3 coding sequence is TGTGCCAGCAGCGCCACATGGGGGCTGGTCGGGGAGCTGTTTTTT.

V usage is TRBV7-6 and J usage is TRBJ1-6, with D unclear. V shed 1 base and J shed 6 bases, with 13 bases lying between them. CDR1 and CDR2 (germline): SGHVS, FNYEAQ. The CDR3 has 16 amino acids. CDR3 sequence: CASSLGGVVGNSPLHF. The CDR3 DNA follows: TGTGCCAGCAGCTTAGGAGGCGTAGTCGGTAATTCACCCCTCCACTTT.

This clone came up a few times. This chain connects TRBV2 to TRBJ2-7; the D is unclear. The CDR3 sequence is 11 residues long. Between the trimmed V and J ends, which lost 6 bases and 4 bases, there was a span of 7 bases. Germline CDR1 is SNHLY and CDR2 is FYNNEI. CDR3 sequence reads: CASSVRYEQYF. CDR3 coding DNA: TGTGCCAGCAGCGTGAGGTACGAGCAGTACTTC.

This clone occurred once. In DNA, the CDR3 is TGTGCCAGCAGTCGGACAGGGGAAACTACTAATGAAAAACTGTTTTTT. Amino acids: CASSRTGETTNEKLFF. The chain has TRBV28 and TRBJ1-4, with 9 bases lining up with TRBD1. The length of the CDR3 is 16 residues. Germline CDR1 MDHEN, CDR2 SYDVKM. With V trimmed by 5 bases and J by 2 bases, 6 bases remained unmatched.

The rearrangement uses TRBV7-8 and TRBJ2-1; 7 bases are a match to TRBD2. Trimming cost V 8 bases and J 3 bases; bases outside gene matches: 4. From germline, CDR1 is SGHVS and CDR2 FQNEAQ. This CDR3 contains 13 residues. This CDR3 is CASQRGNYNEQFF. DNA for the CDR3: TGTGCCAGCCAGCGGGGAAACTACAATGAGCAGTTCTTC. Supplemented by reference TRBV7-8 and TRBJ2-1, the full variable domain reads GAGVSQSPRYKVAKRGQDVALRCDPISGHVSLFWYQQALGQGPEFLTYFQNEAQLDKSGLPSDRFFAERPEGSVSTLKIQRTQQEDSAVYLCASQRGNYNEQFFGPGTRLTVL.

This rearrangement joins TRBV5-4 to TRBJ2-3, with 12 bases identical to TRBD2. Trimming at V came to 5 bases and at J to 2 bases, leaving 6 bases not matched to a gene. Germline V gene sequence: CDR1 SGHNT, CDR2 YYREEE (reference sequence). This CDR3 contains 16 residues. Here the CDR3 DNA reads TGTGCCAGCAGTAAAACTAGCGGGGGGCCCACAGATACGCAGTATTTT. Encoded protein: CASSKTSGGPTDTQYF.

CDR3 in amino acids: CASSLSEITDTQYF. In DNA, the CDR3 is TGCGCCAGCAGCTTGTCCGAGATCACAGATACGCAGTATTTT. This chain connects TRBV5-1 to TRBJ2-3; D is uncertain. The CDR3 has 14 amino acids. Germline assignment: CDR1 SGHRS and CDR2 YFSETQ. Trimming removed 1 base at V and 2 bases at J, with 8 bases between.

The chain has TRBV5-5 and TRBJ1-1, with 9 nucleotides matching TRBD1. The CDR3 extends over 16 amino acids. Losses at the gene ends were 3 bases for V and 6 bases for J; bases not matched to a gene: 12. Germline CDR1 and CDR2: SGHKS and YYEKEE (reference sequence). As DNA, the CDR3 is TGTGCCAGCAGCTCCCTAGGGGGACAGGGAGTGGCTGAAGCTTTCTTT. It yields the protein CASSSLGGQGVAEAFF.

The J gene is TRBJ2-3, the V gene TRBV7-9; 7 bases are shared with TRBD2. Losses at the gene ends were 5 bases for V and 2 bases for J; bases not matched to a gene: 13. The length of the CDR3 is 17 residues. From germline, CDR1 is SEHNR and CDR2 FQNEAQ (reference sequence). DNA for the CDR3: TGTGCCAGCAGCCCCCTCCGCTTTAGCGGGCACACAGATACGCAGTATTTT. The encoded protein is CASSPLRFSGHTDTQYF.

The rearrangement links TRBV2 to TRBJ1-2, with 9 bases matching TRBD1. The ends lost 3 bases at V and 8 bases at J; junction bases unmatched: 7. Germline V gives CDR1 SNHLY, CDR2 FYNNEI. The CDR3 loop spans 14 amino acids. DNA for the CDR3: TGTGCCAGCAGTGAGCTGGGACAGGGCGGCGGCTACACCTTC. It codes for CASSELGQGGGYTF.

This chain uses TRBV16 with TRBJ2-7, with 8 bases that match TRBD2. V shed 4 bases, J shed 3 bases, and the junction held 5 bases outside the gene matches. This CDR3 has 14 amino acids. The germline gives CDR1 KGHSY, CDR2 FQNENV. Here the CDR3 DNA reads TGTGCCAGCAGCCCCCAAGGGACTAGCTACGAGCAGTACTTC. This encodes CASSPQGTSYEQYF.

The chain joins TRBV5-1 to TRBJ1-1, with 7 bases aligning to TRBD1. J was trimmed by 2 bases and V by 3 bases; bases with no gene match: 7. Germline V gene sequence: CDR1 SGHRS, CDR2 YFSETQ. The CDR3 is 15 amino acids. The CDR3: CASSWTRGLNTEAFF. CDR3 nucleotide sequence: TGCGCCAGCAGCTGGACAAGGGGGCTCAACACTGAAGCTTTCTTT.

The rearrangement joins TRBV18 to TRBJ1-6; no reliable D call. This CDR3 contains 15 residues. CDR1 is KGHSH and CDR2 is LQKENI in the germline V gene. The germline V and J ends were trimmed by 1 base and 10 bases, with 14 bases remaining between them. The CDR3, as DNA: TGTGCCAGCTCACCACAGGGAGGAAGTGACTCACCCCTCCACTTT. Translating gives CASSPQGGSDSPLHF.

The genes are TRBV7-2 and TRBJ2-1; D might be TRBD2 (6 bases). V gave up 5 bases and J gave up 8 bases, with 19 bases separating them. The V gene's germline CDR1 is SGHTA and CDR2 FQGNSA. This CDR3 comprises 15 residues. DNA for the CDR3: TGTGCCAGCAGCCACCGGGCTAGCGAGGCCGATGAGCAGTTCTTC. Amino acid sequence: CASSHRASEADEQFF.

The rearrangement uses TRBV7-9 and TRBJ2-1; 11 nucleotides match TRBD2. The CDR3 runs to 15 residues. J lost 8 bases, V lost 5 bases, and 8 bases had no gene match. The germline V gene has CDR1 SEHNR and CDR2 FQNEAQ (reference sequence). The CDR3 reads CASSLSGGVLDEQFF. Here the CDR3 DNA reads TGTGCCAGCAGCCTTAGCGGGGGGGTGTTAGATGAGCAGTTCTTC.

The gene calls are TRBV6-5 and TRBJ1-2; possible D gene TRBD1, 5 bases. The CDR3 is made up of 14 amino acids. Germline CDR1 and CDR2: MNHEY and SVGAGI. The V gene lost 10 bases and the J gene lost 8 bases, with 23 bases spanning the gap. CDR3 nucleotide sequence: TGTGCCACACACCCGGCAGGGTATGATGAAGGCTACACCTTC. Its protein is CATHPAGYDEGYTF.

The chain uses TRBV12-3 or TRBV12-4 and TRBJ1-6; 8 nucleotides agree with TRBD1. J was trimmed by 9 bases and V by 5 bases; bases with no gene match: 3. The CDR3 runs 13 residues. Here the CDR3 reads CASSRQGASPLHF. The CDR3 DNA reads TGTGCCAGCAGTCGGCAGGGGGCTTCACCCCTCCACTTT.

The V and J genes are TRBV6-2 or TRBV6-3 and TRBJ2-1, with D tentatively TRBD2 (6 bases). CDR1 is MNHEY and CDR2 is SVGEGT in the germline V gene. CDR3 length: 15 residues. V was trimmed by 5 bases and J by 6 bases, leaving 17 bases between them. The CDR3 protein is CASSHPLGGLNEQFF. CDR3 DNA: TGTGCCAGCAGTCATCCACTGGGGGGACTCAATGAGCAGTTCTTC.